Given below is one T cell receptor (beta chain) in context. The antigen it recognizes is unknown. No much larger clonotype is one base removed from it; base qualities were not supplied. The donors were healthy, HIV-negative adults who had no recently reported acute infections or vaccinations. Only Caucasian adults living in Nashville, Tennessee, USA were represented among the donors. CD4+ T cells were enriched through magnetic negative selection, after which naive cells were positively selected on CD45RA and the remaining negative fraction served as the memory subset. Blood was collected by leukapheresis, and PBMCs were isolated by Ficoll-Histopaque density gradient centrifugation and then cryopreserved in liquid nitrogen vapor phase. Analytical flow cytometry was used to check the purity and quantity of each magnetically sorted T cell population. From each sorted fraction, genomic DNA was isolated and quantified by UV absorbance on a Nanodrop 2000c.

These data belong to a study of shared clonotypes between healthy human individuals (dated by TCRdb to between 2020 and 2021). Study-wide context: The cohort comprised a couple of women and a few men aged 18 to 49 years. For each donor, three plates each were used for CD4 naive and CD4 memory, two plates were used for CD8 naive, and one plate was used for CD8 memory. Blood TCR repertoires of a handful of healthy adults were deeply sequenced to estimate repertoire size and the extent of clonotype sharing between individuals. Libraries were prepared and TCR repertoires were sequenced by different laboratories using diverse techniques, in order to increase sequencing depth and limit assay-specific biases. Each donor's leukapheresis produced roughly between about 0.8 and 8.9 billion PBMCs. Overall study outcomes, separate from this receptor: When a handful of donors were compared, the shared fraction of clonotypes was 5% to 6.5% for naive CD4, roughly 3.3% for naive CD8, about 2.4% for memory CD4, and under 0.5% for memory CD8. Larger estimated clonotype richness was generally found for naive subsets than for memory subsets. Higher generation probabilities were observed for clonotypes shared by all four sorted-subset donors than for non-shared clonotypes. Based on pairwise subsampling, the degree of clonotype sharing among donors was expected to be affected by sequencing depth. Incomplete sequencing was indicated by rarefaction of sorted-subset datasets, despite the large sequencing depth. Because the study included a small number of donors, the genetic and exposure-history diversity represented was limited. Sampling was restricted to blood, and TCR repertoires in tissues likely differ from the TCR repertoires found in blood.

Using the deep immunoSEQ assay, TCR CDR3 regions were amplified from genomic DNA by multiplex PCR. For each cell subset, the extracted genomic DNA was distributed evenly across all wells of several immunoSEQ 96-well plates, and each plate served as one replicate. For sorted subsets, each replicate PCR was loaded with roughly 200 ng genomic DNA, equivalent to some 31,000 T cell genomes. Purified libraries were quantified with a Qubit 3.0 fluorometer, sized on a Bioanalyzer 2100, and re-quantified with the KAPA Library Quantification kit. Every immunoSEQ 96-well plate was sequenced on a dedicated single-read 150-cycle Illumina NextSeq 550 flow cell. The study's own analysis went as follows. The immunoSEQ output contained only junctional sequences without quality scores, so filtering could not match that applied to full-length reads. To assign V/J genes and CDR3, sequences were annotated using PyIR, a Python wrapper for IgBLAST v1.9, with IMGT germline references. Any read was removed if the V/J assignment was weak (E-value above 1e-6), the CDR3 was missing, or the read contained stop codons, out-of-frame junctions, or ambiguous translated residues. A V3J clonotype was defined by an identical inferred V gene, J gene, and CDR3 amino acid sequence. Percentage overlap between repertoires was computed as shared unique clonotypes divided by the size of the smaller repertoire. Three approaches were used to assess repertoire richness: RTK rarefaction, the Chao1 estimator, and Recon v2.1 estimates of unobserved clonotypes. Generation probabilities for all TCRbeta clonotypes obtained by the gDNA method from a handful of donors were computed using OLGA. TCRdb stores this immuneACCESS table with in-frame sequences only. Part of the clones is absent; in the studies checked, under half of the shortfall reflects unresolved V genes, and no reason is known for the rest. The D gene and trimming were derived from the DNA, and the V and J assignments and clone size from that table. The sample includes under 650,000 clones, with less than 96% observed a single time. The ten largest account for under 0.06% of the sample.

V lost 6 bases and J lost 0 bases; the stretch between them is 9 bases long. The cysteine opens and the phenylalanine closes a CDR3 of 14 amino acids. Just the 42-base CDR3 DNA is kept, in frame starting at base 1. For CDR1 and CDR2, the germline V gene (reference sequence) lists WNHNN and SYGVQD. The V and J genes are TRBV10-1 and TRBJ1-3; the D gene is not confidently resolved. This sequence was found in a woman aged 25-40 years in good health. Sequenced sample: naive CD4+ T cells sorted from blood. Sample cell subset or site, as interpreted from the label and publication: CD45RA+ positively selected. The CDR3 protein sequence reads: CASSPGGSGNTIYF. The DNA is TGCGCCAGCAGCCCCGGCGGCTCTGGAAACACCATATATTTT.